This record concerns one TCR beta chain sequence. The table came from immunoSEQ multiplex PCR; TCRdb's copy has only in-frame clones and leaves some out. The data contain a few hundred thousand clones, 80% of them singletons. This sample was included in a study of blood T cell repertoires in COVID-19. In the study overall: In each case, the material was cDNA or gDNA derived from T cells, B-cell-depleted T cells, or PBMCs.

With V trimmed by 6 bases and J by 7 bases, 7 bases remained unmatched. Germline CDR1 and CDR2: MNHEY and SMNVEV (reference sequence). There are 14 residues in the CDR3. Sequenced sample: peripheral blood. This rearrangement joins TRBV27 to TRBJ1-5; TRBD1 agrees at 9 bases. The receptor was derived from a human donor in a cohort sampled during active COVID-19. CDR3 DNA: TGTGCCAGCAGAGAGACAGGGGGACGACAGCCCCAGCATTTT. The encoded protein is CASRETGGRQPQHF.